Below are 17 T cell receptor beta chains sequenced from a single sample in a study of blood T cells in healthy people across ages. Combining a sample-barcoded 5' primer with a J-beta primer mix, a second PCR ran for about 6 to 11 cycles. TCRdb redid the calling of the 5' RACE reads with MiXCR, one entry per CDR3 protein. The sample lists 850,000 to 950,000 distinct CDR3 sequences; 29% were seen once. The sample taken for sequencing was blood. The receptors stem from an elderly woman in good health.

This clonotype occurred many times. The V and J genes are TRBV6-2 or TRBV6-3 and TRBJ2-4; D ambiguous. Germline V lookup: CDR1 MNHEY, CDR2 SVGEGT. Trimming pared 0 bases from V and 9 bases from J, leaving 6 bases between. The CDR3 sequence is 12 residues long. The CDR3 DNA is TGTGCCAGCAGTTACTCGACGACCATTCAGTACTTC. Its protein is CASSYSTTIQYF.

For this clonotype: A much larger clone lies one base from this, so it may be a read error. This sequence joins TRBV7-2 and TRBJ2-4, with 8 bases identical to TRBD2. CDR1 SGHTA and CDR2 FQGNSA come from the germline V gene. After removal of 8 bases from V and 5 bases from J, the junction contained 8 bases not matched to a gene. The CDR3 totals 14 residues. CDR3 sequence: CASSGGAGENIQYF. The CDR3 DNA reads TGTGCCAGCTCTGGCGGAGCGGGGGAAAACATTCAGTACTTC.

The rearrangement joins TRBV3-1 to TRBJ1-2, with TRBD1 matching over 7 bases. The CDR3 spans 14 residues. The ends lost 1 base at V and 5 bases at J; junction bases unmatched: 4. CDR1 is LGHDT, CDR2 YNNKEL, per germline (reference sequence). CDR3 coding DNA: TGTGCCAGCAGCCAAGTTTTACAGGGGTATGGCTACACCTTC. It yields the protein CASSQVLQGYGYTF.

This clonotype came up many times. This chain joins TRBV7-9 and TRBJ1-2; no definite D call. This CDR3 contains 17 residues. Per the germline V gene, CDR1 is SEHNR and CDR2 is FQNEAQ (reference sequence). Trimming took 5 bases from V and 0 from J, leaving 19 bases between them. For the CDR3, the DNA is TGTGCCAGCAGCCCCTTACCGACCGCTAAACCTAACTATGGCTACACCTTC. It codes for CASSPLPTAKPNYGYTF.

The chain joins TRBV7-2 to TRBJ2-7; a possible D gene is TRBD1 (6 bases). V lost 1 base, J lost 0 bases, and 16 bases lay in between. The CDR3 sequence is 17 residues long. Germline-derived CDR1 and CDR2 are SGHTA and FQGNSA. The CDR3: CASSLGVAWDNSYEQYF. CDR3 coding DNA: TGTGCCAGCAGCTTAGGGGTCGCGTGGGACAACTCCTACGAGCAGTACTTC.

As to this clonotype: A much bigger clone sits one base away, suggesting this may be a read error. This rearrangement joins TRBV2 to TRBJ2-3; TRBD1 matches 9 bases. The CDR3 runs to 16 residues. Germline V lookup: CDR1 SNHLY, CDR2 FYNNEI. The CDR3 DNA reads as TGTGCCAGCAGTCAGGAACGGGACAGGGCGGGAGATATGCAGTATTTT. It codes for CASSQERDRAGDMQYF.

The CDR3 sequence: CSVADRHEQYF. CDR3 sequence (DNA): TGCAGCGTTGCAGACAGGCACGAGCAGTACTTC. The chain recombines TRBV29-1 with TRBJ2-5, with D tentatively TRBD1 (6 bases). The J call could be wrong; TRBJ2-7 is a better fit for the DNA end. The CDR3 contains 11 residues. CDR1 is SQVTM and CDR2 is ANQGSEA in the germline V gene.

CDR3 loop: CSAPGQYQETQYF. CDR3 sequence (DNA): TGCAGTGCCCCGGGACAGTACCAAGAGACCCAGTACTTC. This chain connects TRBV20-1 to TRBJ2-5, with 7 bases matching TRBD1. V shed 6 bases, J shed 0 bases, and the junction held 4 bases outside the gene matches. The V gene's germline CDR1 is DFQATT and CDR2 SNEGSKA (reference sequence). The CDR3 has 13 residues.

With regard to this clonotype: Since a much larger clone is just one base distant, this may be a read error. The CDR3 is CASSTQGETQYF. The DNA of the CDR3 is TGTGCCAGCAGCACTCAGGGGGAGACCCAGTACTTC. The chain couples TRBV7-6 to TRBJ2-7; possibly TRBD1 for D (6 bases). The J call is in doubt because the DNA end fits TRBJ2-5 better. This CDR3 contains 12 residues. Germline V gives CDR1 SGHVS, CDR2 FNYEAQ.

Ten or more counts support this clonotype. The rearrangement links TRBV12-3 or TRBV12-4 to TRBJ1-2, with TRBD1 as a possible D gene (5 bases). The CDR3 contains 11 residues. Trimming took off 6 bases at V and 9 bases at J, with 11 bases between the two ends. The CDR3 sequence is CASSHGGSYTF. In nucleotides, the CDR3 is TGTGCCAGCAGCCATGGGGGAAGCTACACCTTC.

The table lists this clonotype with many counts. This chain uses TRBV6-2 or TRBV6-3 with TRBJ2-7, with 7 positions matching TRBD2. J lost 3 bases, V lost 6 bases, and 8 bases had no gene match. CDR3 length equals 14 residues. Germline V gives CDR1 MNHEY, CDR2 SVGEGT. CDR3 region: CASRAGGGLYEQYF. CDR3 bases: TGTGCCAGCAGGGCCGGCGGGGGTCTCTACGAGCAGTACTTC.

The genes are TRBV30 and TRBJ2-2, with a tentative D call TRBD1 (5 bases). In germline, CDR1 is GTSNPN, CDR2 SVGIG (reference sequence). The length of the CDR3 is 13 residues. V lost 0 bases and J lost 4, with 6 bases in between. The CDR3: CAWSVGVTGELFF. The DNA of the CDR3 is TGTGCCTGGAGTGTAGGGGTCACCGGGGAGCTGTTTTTT.

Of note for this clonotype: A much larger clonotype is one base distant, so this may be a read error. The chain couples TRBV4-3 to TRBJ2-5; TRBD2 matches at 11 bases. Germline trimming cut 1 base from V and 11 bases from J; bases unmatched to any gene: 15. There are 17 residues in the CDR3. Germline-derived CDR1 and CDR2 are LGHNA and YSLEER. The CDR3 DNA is TGCGCCAGCAGCCAAGTGTACCTAGCGGGGGGTTTTAATGAGCAGTACTTC. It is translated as CASSQVYLAGGFNEQYF.

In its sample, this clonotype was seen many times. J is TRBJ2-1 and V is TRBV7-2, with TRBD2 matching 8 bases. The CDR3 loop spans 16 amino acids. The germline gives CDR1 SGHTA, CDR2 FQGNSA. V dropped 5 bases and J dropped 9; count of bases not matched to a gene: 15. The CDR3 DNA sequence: TGTGCCAGCAGCCCCCTGTTGGGCGGGGGGAGTGGTGAGCAGTTCTTC. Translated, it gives CASSPLLGGGSGEQFF.

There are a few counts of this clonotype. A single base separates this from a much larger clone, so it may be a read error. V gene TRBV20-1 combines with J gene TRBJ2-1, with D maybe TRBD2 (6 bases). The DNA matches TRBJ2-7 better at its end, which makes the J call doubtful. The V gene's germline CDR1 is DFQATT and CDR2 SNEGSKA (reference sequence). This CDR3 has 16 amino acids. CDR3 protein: CSAHALARGPNNEQYF. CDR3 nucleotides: TGCAGTGCCCACGCCCTCGCGCGGGGTCCTAACAATGAGCAGTACTTC.

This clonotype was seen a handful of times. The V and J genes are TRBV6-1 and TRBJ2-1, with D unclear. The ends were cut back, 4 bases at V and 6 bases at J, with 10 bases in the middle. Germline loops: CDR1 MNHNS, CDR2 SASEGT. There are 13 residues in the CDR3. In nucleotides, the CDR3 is TGTGCCAGCAGTGGGGAATTAGTCAATGAGCAGTTCTTC. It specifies CASSGELVNEQFF.

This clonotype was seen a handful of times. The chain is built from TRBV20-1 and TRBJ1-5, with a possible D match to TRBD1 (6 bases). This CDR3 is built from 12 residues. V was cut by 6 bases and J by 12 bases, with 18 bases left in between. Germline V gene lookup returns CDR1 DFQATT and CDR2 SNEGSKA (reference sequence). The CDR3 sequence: CSAQGSVYLQHF. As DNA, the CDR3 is TGCAGTGCCCAGGGGTCCGTGTATCTCCAGCATTTT.